A single T cell receptor (beta chain) is shown here with its context. The antigen remains unidentified. The sample originates from a study of cytomegalovirus exposure and HLA in healthy donors. Regarding the study as a whole: Earlier findings revealed that most TCR beta V segments proved productive either about 90% or about 30% of the time. It was reported in a later analysis that an Asian-associated ancestry cluster showed fewer N-insertions than the approximately 700-donor mean. Cytomegalovirus status was reportedly diagnosed by the classifier with high sensitivity and specificity.

The CDR3 runs 15 residues. Germline V gene data show CDR1 as SGHVS and CDR2 as FNYEAQ. The trim removed 5 bases at V and 8 bases at J, leaving 9 bases unmatched. This PCR relied on a set of 60 Vbeta primers and 13 Jbeta primers. This table comes from immunoSEQ multiplex PCR, and its TCRdb copy is limited to in-frame clones, with some not included. The sample yields 150,000 to 200,000 clones, over 75% seen once. The V and J genes are TRBV7-6 and TRBJ2-1, with 10 nucleotides matching TRBD2. This clonotype originated in a woman aged 25 to 39 in good health and CMV-seronegative. The sequencing input was PBMCs. In DNA, the CDR3 is TGTGCCAGCAGCCACCTGAGGACTAGCGGAGATGAGCAGTTCTTC. Amino acids: CASSHLRTSGDEQFF.